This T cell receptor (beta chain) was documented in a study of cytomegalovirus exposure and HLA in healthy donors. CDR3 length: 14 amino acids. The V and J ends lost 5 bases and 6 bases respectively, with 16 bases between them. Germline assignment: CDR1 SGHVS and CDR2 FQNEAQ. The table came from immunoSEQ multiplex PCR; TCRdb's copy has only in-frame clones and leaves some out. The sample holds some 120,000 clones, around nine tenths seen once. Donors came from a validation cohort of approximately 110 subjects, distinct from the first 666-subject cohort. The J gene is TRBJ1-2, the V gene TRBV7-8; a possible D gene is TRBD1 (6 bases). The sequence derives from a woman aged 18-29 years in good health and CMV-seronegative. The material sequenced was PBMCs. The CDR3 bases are TGTGCCAGCAGCCAGGACAGCCCTATGGATGGCTACACCTTC. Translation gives CASSQDSPMDGYTF.